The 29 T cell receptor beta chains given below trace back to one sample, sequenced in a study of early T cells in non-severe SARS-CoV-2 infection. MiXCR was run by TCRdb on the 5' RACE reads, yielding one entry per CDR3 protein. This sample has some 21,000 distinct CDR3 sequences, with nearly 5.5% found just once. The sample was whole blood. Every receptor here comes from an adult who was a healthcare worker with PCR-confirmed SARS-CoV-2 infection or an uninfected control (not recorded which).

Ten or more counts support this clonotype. The CDR3 spells CASSPLVALAGVFSAGELFF. The CDR3 region has the DNA TGTGCCAGCTCACCACTCGTAGCCCTAGCGGGAGTGTTTTCGGCCGGGGAGCTGTTTTTT. V is TRBV18 and J is TRBJ2-2; 10 bases map to TRBD2. This CDR3 comprises 20 residues. Germline lookup yields CDR1 KGHSH and CDR2 LQKENI. The V and J ends lost 1 base and 6 bases, in that order; junction bases with no gene match: 17.

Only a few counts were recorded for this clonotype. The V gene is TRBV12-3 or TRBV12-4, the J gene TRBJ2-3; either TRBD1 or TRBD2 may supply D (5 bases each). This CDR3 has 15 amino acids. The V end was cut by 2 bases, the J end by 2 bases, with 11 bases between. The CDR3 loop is CASSLRGEATDTQYF. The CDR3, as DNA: TGTGCCAGCAGTTTAAGAGGGGAAGCCACAGATACGCAGTATTTT.

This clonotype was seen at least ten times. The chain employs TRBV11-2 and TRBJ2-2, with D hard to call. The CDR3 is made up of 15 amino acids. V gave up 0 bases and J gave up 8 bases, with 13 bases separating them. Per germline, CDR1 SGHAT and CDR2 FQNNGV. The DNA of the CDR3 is TGTGCCAGCAGCTTAGATTCCTCGCTTGTGGGGGAGCTGTTTTTT. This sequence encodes CASSLDSSLVGELFF.

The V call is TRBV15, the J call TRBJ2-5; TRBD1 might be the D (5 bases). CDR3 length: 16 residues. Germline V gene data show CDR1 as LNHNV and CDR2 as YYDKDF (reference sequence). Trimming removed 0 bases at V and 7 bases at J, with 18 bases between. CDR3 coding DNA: TGTGCCACCAGCAGAGATCTCCCCATCCAAGGGGCGACCCAGTACTTC. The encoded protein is CATSRDLPIQGATQYF.

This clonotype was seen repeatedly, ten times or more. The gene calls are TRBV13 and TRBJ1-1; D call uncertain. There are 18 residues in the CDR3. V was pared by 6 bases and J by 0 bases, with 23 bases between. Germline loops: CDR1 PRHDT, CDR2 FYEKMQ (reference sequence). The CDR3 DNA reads TGTGCCAGCAGTGTTTGGTGGTTGGGGAAGGCCATGAACACTGAAGCTTTCTTT. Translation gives CASSVWWLGKAMNTEAFF.

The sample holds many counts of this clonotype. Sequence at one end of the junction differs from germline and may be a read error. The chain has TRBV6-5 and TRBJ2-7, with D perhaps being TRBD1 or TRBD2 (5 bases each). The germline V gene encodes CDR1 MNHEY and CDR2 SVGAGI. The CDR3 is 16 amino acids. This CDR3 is CASSYWTGAGILSVDF. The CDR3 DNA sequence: TGTGCCAGCAGTTACTGGACCGGGGCAGGGATCCTATCGGTGGACTTC.

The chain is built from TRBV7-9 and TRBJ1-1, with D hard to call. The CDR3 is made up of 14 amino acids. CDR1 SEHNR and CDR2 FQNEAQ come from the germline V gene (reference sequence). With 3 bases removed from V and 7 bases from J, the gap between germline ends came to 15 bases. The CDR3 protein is CASSFSEGPGEAFF. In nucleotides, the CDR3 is TGTGCCAGCAGCTTCAGCGAGGGCCCAGGTGAAGCTTTCTTT. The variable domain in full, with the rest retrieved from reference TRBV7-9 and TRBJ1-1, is DTGVSQNPRHKITKRGQNVTFRCDPISEHNRLYWYRQTLGQGPEFLTYFQNEAQLEKSRLLSDRFSAERPKGSFSTLEIQRTEQGDSAMYLCASSFSEGPGEAFFGQGTRLTVV.

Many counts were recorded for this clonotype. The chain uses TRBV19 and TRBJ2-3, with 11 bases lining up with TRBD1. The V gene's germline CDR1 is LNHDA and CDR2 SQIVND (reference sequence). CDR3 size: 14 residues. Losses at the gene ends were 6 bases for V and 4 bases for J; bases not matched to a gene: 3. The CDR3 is CASSPGQGADTQYF. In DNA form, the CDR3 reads TGTGCCAGTAGCCCGGGACAGGGGGCAGATACGCAGTATTTT.

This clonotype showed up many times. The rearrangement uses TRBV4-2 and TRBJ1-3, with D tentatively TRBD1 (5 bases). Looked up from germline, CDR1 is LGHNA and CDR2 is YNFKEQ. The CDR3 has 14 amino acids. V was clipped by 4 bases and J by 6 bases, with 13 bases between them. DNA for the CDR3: TGTGCCAGCAGCCGGTCGGGACCTCTAAACACCATATATTTT. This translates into CASSRSGPLNTIYF.

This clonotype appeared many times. The CDR3 nucleotides read TGTGCCAGCAGTTCTCCGGGACAGGGGGTTCCTGAGCAGTTCTTC. Protein product: CASSSPGQGVPEQFF. V gene TRBV12-3 or TRBV12-4 combines with J gene TRBJ2-1, with TRBD1 matching over 11 bases. Trimming removed 4 bases from V and 9 bases from J; junction bases left unmatched: 8. The CDR3 is 15 residues long.

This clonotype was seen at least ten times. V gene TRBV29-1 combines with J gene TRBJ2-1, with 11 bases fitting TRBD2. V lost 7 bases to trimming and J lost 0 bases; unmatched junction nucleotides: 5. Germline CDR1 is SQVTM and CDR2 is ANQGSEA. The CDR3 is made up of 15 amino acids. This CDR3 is CSARLAGLSYNEQFF. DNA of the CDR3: TGCAGCGCCAGACTAGCGGGACTCTCCTACAATGAGCAGTTCTTC.

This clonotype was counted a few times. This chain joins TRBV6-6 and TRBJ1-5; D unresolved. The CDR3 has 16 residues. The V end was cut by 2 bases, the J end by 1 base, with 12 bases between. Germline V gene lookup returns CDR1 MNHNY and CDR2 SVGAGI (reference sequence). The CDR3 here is CASSYPTVDSNQPQHF. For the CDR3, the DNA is TGTGCCAGCAGTTACCCAACTGTGGACAGCAATCAGCCCCAGCATTTT.

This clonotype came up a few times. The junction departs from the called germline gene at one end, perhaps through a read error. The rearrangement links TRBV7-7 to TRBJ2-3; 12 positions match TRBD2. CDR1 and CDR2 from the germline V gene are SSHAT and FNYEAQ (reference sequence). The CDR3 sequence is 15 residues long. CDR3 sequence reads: CASSFGTSGSDTQYF. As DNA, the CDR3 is TGTGCTAGCAGCTTTGGGACTAGCGGGTCCGATACGCAGTATTTT.

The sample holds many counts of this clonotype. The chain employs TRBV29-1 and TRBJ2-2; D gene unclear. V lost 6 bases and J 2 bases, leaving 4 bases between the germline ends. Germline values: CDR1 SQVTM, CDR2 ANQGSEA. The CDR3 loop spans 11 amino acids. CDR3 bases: TGCAGCGTCCGTAACACCGGGGAGCTGTTTTTT. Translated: CSVRNTGELFF.

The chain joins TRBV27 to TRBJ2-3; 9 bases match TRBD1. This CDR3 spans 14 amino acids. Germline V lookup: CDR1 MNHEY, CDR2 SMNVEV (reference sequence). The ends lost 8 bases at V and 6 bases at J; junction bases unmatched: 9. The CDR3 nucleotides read TGTGCCAGCGGAATACAGGGGGCATTGGATACGCAGTATTTT. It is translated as CASGIQGALDTQYF.

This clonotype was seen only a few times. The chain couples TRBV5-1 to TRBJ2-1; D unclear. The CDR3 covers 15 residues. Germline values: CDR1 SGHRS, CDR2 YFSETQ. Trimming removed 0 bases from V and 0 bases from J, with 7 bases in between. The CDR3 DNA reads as TGCGCCAGCAGCTTGGACCTAAGCTCCTACAATGAGCAGTTCTTC. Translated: CASSLDLSSYNEQFF.

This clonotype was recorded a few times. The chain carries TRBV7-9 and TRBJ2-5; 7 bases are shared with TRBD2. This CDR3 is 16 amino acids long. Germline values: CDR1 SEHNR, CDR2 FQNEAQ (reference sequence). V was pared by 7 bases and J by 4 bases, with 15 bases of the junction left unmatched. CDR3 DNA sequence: TGTGCCAGCATCATACTTGGGCGGGAGCGCGTAGAGACCCAGTACTTC. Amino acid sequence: CASIILGRERVETQYF.

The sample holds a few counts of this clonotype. CDR3 DNA: TGCAGTGCTTACGCCGGGACTCTGGAGACCCAGTACTTC. Its translation: CSAYAGTLETQYF. The V and J genes are TRBV20-1 and TRBJ2-5, with D possibly matching TRBD2 (6 bases). The germline V and J ends were trimmed by 5 bases and 5 bases, with 15 bases remaining between them. CDR3 size: 13 residues. Germline V gene data show CDR1 as DFQATT and CDR2 as SNEGSKA (reference sequence).

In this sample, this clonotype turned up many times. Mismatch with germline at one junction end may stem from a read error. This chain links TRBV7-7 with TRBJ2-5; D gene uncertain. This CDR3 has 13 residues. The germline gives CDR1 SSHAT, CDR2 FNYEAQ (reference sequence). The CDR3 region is CASSLGRQETQYF. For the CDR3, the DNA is TGTGCTAGCAGCTTAGGTCGCCAAGAGACCCAGTACTTC.

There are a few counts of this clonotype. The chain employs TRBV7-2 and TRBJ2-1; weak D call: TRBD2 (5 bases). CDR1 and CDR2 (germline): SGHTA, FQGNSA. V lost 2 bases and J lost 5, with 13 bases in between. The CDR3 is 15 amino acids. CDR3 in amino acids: CASSLSSGRHNEQFF. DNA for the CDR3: TGTGCCAGCAGCTTATCATCGGGAAGACACAATGAGCAGTTCTTC.

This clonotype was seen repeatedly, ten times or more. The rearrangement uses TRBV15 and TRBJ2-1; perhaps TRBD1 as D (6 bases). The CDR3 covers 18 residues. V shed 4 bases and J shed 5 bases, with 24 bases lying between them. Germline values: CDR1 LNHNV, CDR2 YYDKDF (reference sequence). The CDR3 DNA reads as TGTGCCACCAGCAACACATTTGGGGGCTTATCGTACGACAATGAGCAGTTCTTC. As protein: CATSNTFGGLSYDNEQFF.

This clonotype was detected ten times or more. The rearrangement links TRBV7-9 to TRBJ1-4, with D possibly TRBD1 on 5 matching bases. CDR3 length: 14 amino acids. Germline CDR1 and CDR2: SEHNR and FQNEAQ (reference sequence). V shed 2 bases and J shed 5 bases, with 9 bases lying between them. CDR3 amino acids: CASSLNQGNEKLFF. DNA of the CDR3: TGTGCCAGCAGCTTAAACCAGGGAAATGAAAAACTGTTTTTT.

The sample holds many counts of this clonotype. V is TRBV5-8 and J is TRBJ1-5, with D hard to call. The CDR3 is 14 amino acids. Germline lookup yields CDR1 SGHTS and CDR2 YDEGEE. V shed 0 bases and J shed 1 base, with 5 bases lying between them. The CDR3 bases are TGTGCCAGCAGCTTGGCCCCCAGCAATCAGCCCCAGCATTTT. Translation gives CASSLAPSNQPQHF.

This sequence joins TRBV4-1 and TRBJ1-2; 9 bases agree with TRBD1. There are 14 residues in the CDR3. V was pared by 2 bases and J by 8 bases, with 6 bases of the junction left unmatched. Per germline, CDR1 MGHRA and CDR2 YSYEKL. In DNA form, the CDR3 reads TGCGCCAGCAGCCAAAGGACAGGGGAAGGCGGCTACACCTTC. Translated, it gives CASSQRTGEGGYTF.

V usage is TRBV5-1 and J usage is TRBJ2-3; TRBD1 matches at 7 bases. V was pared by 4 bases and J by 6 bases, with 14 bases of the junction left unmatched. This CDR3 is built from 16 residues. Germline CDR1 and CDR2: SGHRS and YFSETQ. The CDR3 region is CASSTTGENVYDTQYF. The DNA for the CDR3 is TGCGCCAGCAGCACAACAGGGGAGAATGTTTATGATACGCAGTATTTT.

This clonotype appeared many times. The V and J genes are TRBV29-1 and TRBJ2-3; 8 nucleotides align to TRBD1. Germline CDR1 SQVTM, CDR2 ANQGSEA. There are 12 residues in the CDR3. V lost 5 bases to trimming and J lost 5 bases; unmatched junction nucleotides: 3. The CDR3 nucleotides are TGCAGCGTTATCGGGACAGGAGATACGCAGTATTTT. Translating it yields CSVIGTGDTQYF.

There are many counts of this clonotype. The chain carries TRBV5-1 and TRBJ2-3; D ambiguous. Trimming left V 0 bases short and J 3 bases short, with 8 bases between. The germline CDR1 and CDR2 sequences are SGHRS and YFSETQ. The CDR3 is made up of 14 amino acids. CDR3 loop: CASSLGTVTDTQYF. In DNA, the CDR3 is TGCGCCAGCAGCTTGGGAACAGTTACAGATACGCAGTATTTT.

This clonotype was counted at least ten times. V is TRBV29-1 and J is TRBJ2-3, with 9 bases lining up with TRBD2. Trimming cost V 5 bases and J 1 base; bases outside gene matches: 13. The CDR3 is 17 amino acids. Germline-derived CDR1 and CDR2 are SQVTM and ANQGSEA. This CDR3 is CSVPRVAGVDGTDTQYF. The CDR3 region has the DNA TGCAGCGTTCCTAGGGTAGCGGGAGTTGATGGCACAGATACGCAGTATTTT.

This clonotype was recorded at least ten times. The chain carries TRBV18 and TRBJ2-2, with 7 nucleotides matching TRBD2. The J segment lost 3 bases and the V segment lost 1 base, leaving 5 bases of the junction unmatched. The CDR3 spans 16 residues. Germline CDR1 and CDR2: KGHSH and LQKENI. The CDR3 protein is CASSPRGGSDTGELFF. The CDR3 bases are TGTGCCAGCTCACCACGTGGCGGGAGCGACACCGGGGAGCTGTTTTTT.